This T cell receptor (beta chain) was observed in a study of CD8 T cells in Susac syndrome. The V gene end was trimmed by 3 bases and the J gene end by 5 bases; junction bases not matched to a gene: 5. CDR1 is SEHNR and CDR2 is FQNEAQ in the germline V gene (reference sequence). This CDR3 has 14 residues. A quantity of about 0.5 to 1 ug RNA underwent reverse transcription using random hexamers. Amplification of TCR beta CDR3 spanned 54 Vbeta and 13 Jbeta via immunoSEQ multiplex PCR. TCRdb fed the immunoSEQ multiplex PCR reads into MiXCR, producing one record per CDR3 protein. The data show about 300,000 distinct CDR3 sequences, with around 89% seen just once and around 0.18% held by the top ten. TCR beta sequences were obtained from blood CD8+ and CD4+ T cells.

The TCR comes from a human donor with multiple sclerosis. The specimen was CD8+ T cells from PBMCs. The V and J genes are TRBV7-9 and TRBJ2-5; 8 bases line up with TRBD1. The CDR3 spells CASSFTRGPETQYF. CDR3 DNA: TGTGCCAGCAGCTTCACCAGGGGGCCCGAGACCCAGTACTTC.